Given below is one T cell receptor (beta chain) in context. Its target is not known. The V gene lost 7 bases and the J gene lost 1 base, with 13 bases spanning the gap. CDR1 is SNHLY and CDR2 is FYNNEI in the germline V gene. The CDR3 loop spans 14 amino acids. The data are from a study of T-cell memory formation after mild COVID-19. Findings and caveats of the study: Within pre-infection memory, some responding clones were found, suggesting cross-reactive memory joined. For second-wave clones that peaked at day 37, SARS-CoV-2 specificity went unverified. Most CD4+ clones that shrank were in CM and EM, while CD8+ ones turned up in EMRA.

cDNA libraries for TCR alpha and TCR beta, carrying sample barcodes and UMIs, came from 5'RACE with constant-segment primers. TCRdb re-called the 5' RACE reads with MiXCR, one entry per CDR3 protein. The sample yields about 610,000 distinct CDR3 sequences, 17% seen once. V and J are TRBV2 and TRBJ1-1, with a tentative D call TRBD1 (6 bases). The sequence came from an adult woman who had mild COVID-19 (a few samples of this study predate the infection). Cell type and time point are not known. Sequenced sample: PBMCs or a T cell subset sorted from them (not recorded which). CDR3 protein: CASTETGRNTEAFF. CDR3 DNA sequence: TGTGCCAGCACAGAGACAGGACGGAACACTGAAGCTTTCTTT.